The T cell receptor (beta chain) described here comes from a study of blood T cell repertoires in COVID-19. Turning to the study itself: Researchers got acute and convalescent COVID-19 samples from the United States, Italy and Spain. From T cells, B-cell-depleted T cells, or PBMCs came the material, which was cDNA or gDNA.

In the authors' methods: From reference gene primer amplification, estimates of nucleated cell counts were derived. TCRdb keeps only in-frame clones here, not all; method: immunoSEQ multiplex PCR. The DNA gave D and trimming, while V, J and clone size come from that table. The sample contains about 120,000 clones, approximately 87% of which appear only once. Trimming pared 2 bases from V and 3 bases from J, leaving 13 bases between. Germline loops: CDR1 MNHEY, CDR2 SVGAGI. This CDR3 has 15 residues. The sample was peripheral blood. The TCR originated in an older woman with acute or convalescent COVID-19. This chain connects TRBV6-5 to TRBJ1-2; the D gene is possibly TRBD1 (5 bases). In DNA, the CDR3 is TGTGCCAGCAGTTACAGTCGTCAGGGATACTATGGCTACACCTTC. It yields the protein CASSYSRQGYYGYTF.